A selection of T cell receptor beta chains follows, all from one sample in a study of blood T cells in healthy people across ages. TCRdb called the 5' RACE reads again in MiXCR, with one record for every CDR3 protein. The sample records almost 550,000 distinct CDR3 sequences, 20% to 30% being singletons. These data are also associated with another study on T cells of mothers and their children.

The sequenced material came from blood. The receptor set was obtained from a boy between 10 and 17 years old in good health. The CDR3 runs from the conserved cysteine through the conserved F or W. The order of the fields is J gene, D gene, CDR3 length, V gene, clone size, CDR3 protein, CDR3 DNA. D genes are given only for firm matches. Size is stated for part of the rows, as once, few or many counts, or as a class when the clone is expanded.

j_call: TRBJ1-1
d_call: -
cdr3_length: 13
v_call: TRBV7-8
clone_size: few
cdr3_aa: CASNKDMNTEAFF
cdr3_nt: TGTGCCAGCAACAAGGACATGAACACTGAAGCTTTCTTT

j_call: TRBJ1-5
d_call: -
cdr3_length: 11
v_call: TRBV20-1
clone_size: -
cdr3_aa: CSARVGQPQHF
cdr3_nt: TGCAGTGCTAGAGTGGGTCAGCCCCAGCATTTT

j_call: TRBJ1-1
d_call: -
cdr3_length: 12
v_call: TRBV29-1
clone_size: -
cdr3_aa: CSVSPMNTEAFF
cdr3_nt: TGCAGCGTCAGCCCCATGAACACTGAAGCTTTCTTT

j_call: TRBJ2-5
d_call: -
cdr3_length: 15
v_call: TRBV12-3/TRBV12-4
clone_size: many
cdr3_aa: CASSLGGTAQETQYF
cdr3_nt: TGTGCCAGCAGTTTAGGAGGGACGGCACAAGAGACCCAGTACTTC

j_call: TRBJ1-2
d_call: TRBD1
cdr3_length: 15
v_call: TRBV4-3
clone_size: -
cdr3_aa: CASSPDRGWSYGYTF
cdr3_nt: TGCGCCAGCAGCCCGGACAGGGGCTGGTCCTATGGCTACACCTTC

j_call: TRBJ2-2
d_call: TRBD2
cdr3_length: 15
v_call: TRBV5-1
clone_size: -
cdr3_aa: CASSFRAGGTGELFF
cdr3_nt: TGCGCCAGCAGCTTTCGAGCGGGGGGCACCGGGGAGCTGTTTTTT

j_call: TRBJ2-3
d_call: TRBD2
cdr3_length: 20
v_call: TRBV20-1
clone_size: -
cdr3_aa: CSAPNPGQGLAGGRTDTQYF
cdr3_nt: TGCAGTGCTCCTAATCCGGGACAGGGACTAGCGGGAGGTCGGACAGATACGCAGTATTTT

j_call: TRBJ1-1
d_call: TRBD1
cdr3_length: 15
v_call: TRBV6-1
clone_size: -
cdr3_aa: CASSDWTGGQTEAFF
cdr3_nt: TGTGCCAGCAGTGATTGGACAGGGGGCCAAACTGAAGCTTTCTTT

j_call: TRBJ1-4
d_call: -
cdr3_length: 14
v_call: TRBV9
clone_size: few
cdr3_aa: CASSVAPGNEKLFF
cdr3_nt: TGTGCCAGCAGCGTAGCTCCAGGGAACGAAAAACTGTTTTTT

j_call: TRBJ2-7
d_call: TRBD2
cdr3_length: 14
v_call: TRBV6-2/TRBV6-3
clone_size: few
cdr3_aa: CASSYGLAGHEQYF
cdr3_nt: TGTGCCAGCAGTTACGGACTAGCGGGTCACGAGCAGTACTTC

j_call: TRBJ1-2
d_call: TRBD1
cdr3_length: 14
v_call: TRBV12-3/TRBV12-4
clone_size: once
cdr3_aa: CASGDRGLGFGYTF
cdr3_nt: TGTGCCAGCGGGGACAGGGGTTTAGGTTTTGGCTACACCTTC

j_call: TRBJ2-3
d_call: TRBD2
cdr3_length: 16
v_call: TRBV7-2
clone_size: -
cdr3_aa: CASSLEAGVGPDTQYF
cdr3_nt: TGTGCCAGCAGCTTAGAGGCGGGAGTAGGGCCAGATACGCAGTATTTT

j_call: TRBJ2-5
d_call: TRBD2
cdr3_length: 15
v_call: TRBV13
clone_size: once
cdr3_aa: CASRPSGRDLETQYF
cdr3_nt: TGTGCCAGCAGGCCTAGCGGGAGGGACCTGGAGACCCAGTACTTC

j_call: TRBJ1-1
d_call: -
cdr3_length: 16
v_call: TRBV5-6
clone_size: -
cdr3_aa: CASSLGSQGPNTEAFF
cdr3_nt: TGTGCCAGCAGCTTGGGTTCACAGGGACCGAACACTGAAGCTTTCTTT

j_call: TRBJ1-1
d_call: -
cdr3_length: 13
v_call: TRBV27
clone_size: -
cdr3_aa: CASSSATSYEAFF
cdr3_nt: TGTGCCAGCAGTTCGGCGACGTCCTATGAAGCTTTCTTT

j_call: TRBJ2-2
d_call: -
cdr3_length: 15
v_call: TRBV7-8
clone_size: many
cdr3_aa: CASSFPTGNTGELFF
cdr3_nt: TGTGCCAGCAGCTTCCCCACTGGGAACACCGGGGAGCTGTTTTTT

j_call: TRBJ2-2
d_call: -
cdr3_length: 13
v_call: TRBV6-5
clone_size: -
cdr3_aa: CASSYINTGELFF
cdr3_nt: TGTGCCAGCAGTTACATCAACACCGGGGAGCTGTTTTTT

j_call: TRBJ1-2
d_call: -
cdr3_length: 14
v_call: TRBV29-1
clone_size: -
cdr3_aa: CSVEDWVGSYGYTF
cdr3_nt: TGCAGCGTTGAAGATTGGGTGGGTAGTTATGGCTACACCTTC

j_call: TRBJ1-1
d_call: TRBD1
cdr3_length: 13
v_call: TRBV7-2
clone_size: -
cdr3_aa: CASSGMQGARTFF
cdr3_nt: TGTGCCAGCAGCGGGATGCAGGGGGCGCGGACTTTCTTT

j_call: TRBJ1-6
d_call: -
cdr3_length: 15
v_call: TRBV7-2
clone_size: few
cdr3_aa: CASSRLGSGIGPLHF
cdr3_nt: TGTGCCAGCAGCCGCTTAGGATCGGGGATAGGACCCCTCCACTTT

j_call: TRBJ2-1
d_call: TRBD2
cdr3_length: 16
v_call: TRBV7-2
clone_size: -
cdr3_aa: CASSLGGAGGNNEQFF
cdr3_nt: TGTGCCAGCAGCTTAGGCGGAGCGGGAGGGAACAATGAGCAGTTCTTC

j_call: TRBJ2-7
d_call: TRBD1
cdr3_length: 15
v_call: TRBV20-1
clone_size: -
cdr3_aa: CSAQGRDSRLYEQYF
cdr3_nt: TGCAGTGCCCAGGGCCGGGACAGCCGCCTCTACGAGCAGTACTTC

j_call: TRBJ1-4
d_call: -
cdr3_length: 14
v_call: TRBV12-3/TRBV12-4
clone_size: -
cdr3_aa: CASSAGTHHEKLFF
cdr3_nt: TGTGCCAGCAGCGCCGGGACCCACCATGAAAAACTGTTTTTT

j_call: TRBJ1-1
d_call: -
cdr3_length: 16
v_call: TRBV28
clone_size: -
cdr3_aa: CASSTQWGTAGTEAFF
cdr3_nt: TGTGCCAGCAGCACCCAGTGGGGTACCGCGGGCACTGAAGCTTTCTTT

j_call: TRBJ2-3
d_call: -
cdr3_length: 15
v_call: TRBV7-9
clone_size: -
cdr3_aa: CASSPLLPGPDTQYF
cdr3_nt: TGTGCCAGCAGCCCTCTACTCCCCGGACCAGATACGCAGTATTTT

j_call: TRBJ2-5
d_call: TRBD2
cdr3_length: 14
v_call: TRBV6-2/TRBV6-3
clone_size: few
cdr3_aa: CASSGGIAGETQYF
cdr3_nt: TGTGCCAGCAGTGGCGGTATAGCGGGAGAGACCCAGTACTTC

j_call: TRBJ2-6
d_call: TRBD1
cdr3_length: 18
v_call: TRBV4-3
clone_size: many
cdr3_aa: CASSQQGQGASGANVLTF
cdr3_nt: TGCGCCAGCAGCCAACAAGGACAGGGAGCCTCTGGGGCCAACGTCCTGACTTTC

j_call: TRBJ2-2
d_call: TRBD1
cdr3_length: 13
v_call: TRBV9
clone_size: -
cdr3_aa: CAWPGQRTGELFF
cdr3_nt: TGTGCCTGGCCGGGACAGAGGACCGGGGAGCTGTTTTTT

j_call: TRBJ1-2
d_call: TRBD1
cdr3_length: 13
v_call: TRBV28
clone_size: few
cdr3_aa: CASSHRGAYGYTF
cdr3_nt: TGTGCCAGCAGCCACAGGGGTGCCTATGGCTACACCTTC